Listed here are 24 T cell receptor beta chains from one sample, sequenced in a study of identical twins. In TCRdb, the 5' RACE reads were re-called with MiXCR into one record per CDR3 protein. The sample contains about 570,000 distinct CDR3 sequences, more than 9% of which appear only once. This sample was also put to use in a study of yellow fever vaccine responses in identical twins.

What was sequenced was PBMCs. The source of these receptors is a woman aged 18-30 years in good health.

The V gene is TRBV12-3 or TRBV12-4, the J gene TRBJ2-2; 11 nucleotides agree with TRBD2. The V gene end was trimmed by 3 bases and the J gene end by 4 bases; junction bases not matched to a gene: 7. The CDR3 has 17 amino acids. CDR3 amino acids: CASSLGLAEGGTGELFF. The CDR3 nucleotides are TGTGCCAGCAGTTTGGGACTAGCGGAGGGAGGCACCGGGGAGCTGTTTTTT.

The V call is TRBV29-1, the J call TRBJ2-7, with D hard to call. Germline values: CDR1 SQVTM, CDR2 ANQGSEA. This CDR3 has 12 residues. V was shortened by 4 bases and J by 3 bases, with 10 bases between the two germline ends. The CDR3 DNA is TGCAGCGTTGTAATACTAAGCTACGAGCAGTACTTC. As protein: CSVVILSYEQYF.

In this sample, this clonotype turned up many times. V and J are TRBV25-1 and TRBJ2-5; 7 nucleotides match TRBD1. The V segment lost 4 bases and the J segment 2 bases; nucleotides outside the gene matches: 4. The CDR3 covers 14 residues. The germline CDR1 and CDR2 sequences are MGHDK and SYGVNS. As DNA, the CDR3 is TGTGCCAGCAGTGTACAGGGGAAACAAGAGACCCAGTACTTC. It encodes CASSVQGKQETQYF.

This clonotype has ten or more counts. The chain carries TRBV7-9 and TRBJ2-1; tentatively, D is TRBD2 (5 bases). The germline V gene has CDR1 SEHNR and CDR2 FQNEAQ (reference sequence). This CDR3 is 11 amino acids long. Between the trimmed V and J ends, which lost 8 bases and 9 bases, there was a span of 11 bases. CDR3 sequence: CASSGMGEQFF. The CDR3 DNA reads TGTGCCAGCTCCGGGATGGGTGAGCAGTTCTTC.

This clonotype was seen a few times. The chain joins TRBV29-1 to TRBJ2-3; D unclear. CDR1 SQVTM and CDR2 ANQGSEA come from the germline V gene. This CDR3 is built from 14 residues. V was clipped by 8 bases and J by 1 base, with 16 bases between them. CDR3 DNA: TGCAGCACAAACCCCCGCGGTGGCACAGATACGCAGTATTTT. This encodes CSTNPRGGTDTQYF.

Ten or more counts support this clonotype. J is TRBJ1-1 and V is TRBV24-1; D remains unclear. This CDR3 is built from 15 residues. The germline V and J ends were trimmed by 8 bases and 0 bases, with 15 bases remaining between them. Germline V gene sequence: CDR1 KGHDR, CDR2 SFDVKD. In nucleotides, the CDR3 is TGTGCCACCAAGCATGAAGGGCCCATGAACACTGAAGCTTTCTTT. It specifies CATKHEGPMNTEAFF.

This clonotype was observed many times. The chain employs TRBV29-1 and TRBJ2-7, with TRBD1 matching over 7 bases. The J segment lost 2 bases and the V segment lost 8 bases, leaving 12 bases of the junction unmatched. The CDR3 is 14 amino acids. CDR1 is SQVTM, CDR2 ANQGSEA, per germline. The CDR3 here is CSSTTGTEPYEQYF. CDR3 sequence (DNA): TGCAGCTCTACGACCGGGACAGAACCCTACGAGCAGTACTTC.

The rearrangement links TRBV5-1 to TRBJ2-3; 8 nucleotides line up with TRBD1. V trimming: 0 bases; J trimming: 6 bases; junction bases outside the gene matches: 15. The CDR3 sequence is 18 residues long. Germline CDR1 SGHRS, CDR2 YFSETQ. The CDR3 coding sequence is TGCGCCAGCAGCTTGGGAATCAGGGGGCTTGGCCTAGCGGATACGCAGTATTTT. Its protein product is CASSLGIRGLGLADTQYF.

The J gene is TRBJ2-3, the V gene TRBV12-2; the D call TRBD2 from the table was never checked on the DNA. TRBV12-2 is a pseudogene. This CDR3 has 19 amino acids. The CDR3 loop is CASRPPGTSGSGPTDTQYF. The CDR3 DNA is TGTGCAAGTCGCCCCCCCGGGACTAGCGGGAGCGGCCCCACAGATACGCAGTATTTT.

The chain has TRBV29-1 and TRBJ2-3; tentatively, D is TRBD1 or TRBD2 (5 bases each). CDR3 size: 14 residues. The germline V gene encodes CDR1 SQVTM and CDR2 ANQGSEA. The V gene lost 1 base and the J gene lost 1 base, with 9 bases spanning the gap. The CDR3 coding sequence is TGCAGCGTTGAAGGAGGGGCCGGCACAGATACGCAGTATTTT. Its translation: CSVEGGAGTDTQYF.

This clonotype was seen many times. V usage is TRBV12-3 or TRBV12-4 and J usage is TRBJ1-5; TRBD1 agrees at 7 bases. The CDR3 is made up of 14 amino acids. With 5 bases clipped from V and 4 bases from J, the junction kept 5 bases outside the gene matches. The CDR3 protein is CASSPGTANQPQHF. The CDR3 DNA sequence: TGTGCCAGCAGTCCTGGGACAGCTAATCAGCCCCAGCATTTT.

Ten or more counts support this clonotype. The chain links TRBV10-3 to TRBJ2-1; TRBD1 matches at 7 bases. J gave up 2 bases and V 5 bases, and 6 bases lay outside the gene matches. The CDR3 runs to 15 residues. The germline V gene has CDR1 ENHRY and CDR2 SYGVKD. CDR3 protein: CAISLQGSTYNEQFF. The CDR3 coding sequence is TGTGCCATCAGTTTACAGGGGTCGACCTACAATGAGCAGTTCTTC.

This clonotype has a handful of counts. The CDR3 coding sequence is TGCGCCAGCAGCTTGGGATGGGATCAGCCCCAGCATTTT. It specifies CASSLGWDQPQHF. V is TRBV5-1 and J is TRBJ1-5; D is unresolved. Germline CDR1 SGHRS, CDR2 YFSETQ. The CDR3 consists of 13 residues. V dropped 0 bases and J dropped 5 bases, with 6 bases sitting between them. Based on the CDR3 plus reference TRBV5-1 and TRBJ1-5, the full variable domain is KAGVTQTPRYLIKTRGQQVTLSCSPISGHRSVSWYQQTPGQGLQFLFEYFSETQRNKGNFPGRFSGRQFSNSRSEMNVSTLELGDSALYLCASSLGWDQPQHFGDGTRLSIL.

V usage is TRBV11-2 and J usage is TRBJ2-3, with 8 nucleotides matching TRBD2. Germline CDR1 and CDR2: SGHAT and FQNNGV. This CDR3 contains 15 residues. Trimming cost V 3 bases and J 4 bases; bases outside gene matches: 6. The CDR3 sequence: CASSLVRGGADTQYF. The CDR3 DNA reads TGTGCCAGCAGCTTGGTACGGGGGGGTGCAGATACGCAGTATTTT.

The chain uses TRBV12-3 or TRBV12-4 and TRBJ2-7; 7 nucleotides agree with TRBD2. The J segment lost 0 bases and the V segment lost 2 bases, leaving 7 bases of the junction unmatched. This CDR3 is 16 amino acids long. CDR3 sequence reads: CASSLLSSGTSYEQYF. CDR3 nucleotides: TGTGCCAGCAGTTTATTATCTAGCGGAACCTCCTACGAGCAGTACTTC.

This clonotype appeared many times. The gene calls are TRBV20-1 and TRBJ1-1, with TRBD1 identical over 9 bases. Germline V CDR1 and CDR2: DFQATT, SNEGSKA (reference sequence). With 0 bases clipped from V and 5 bases from J, the junction kept 1 base outside the gene matches. The CDR3 totals 13 residues. CDR3 sequence reads: CSARETGGTEAFF. The CDR3, as DNA: TGCAGTGCTAGAGAGACAGGGGGGACTGAAGCTTTCTTT.

The J gene is TRBJ1-2, the V gene TRBV5-1, with D possibly matching TRBD1 (5 bases). Germline V gene lookup returns CDR1 SGHRS and CDR2 YFSETQ. The V end lost 3 bases, the J end lost 4 bases, and 16 bases lay between the germline ends. This CDR3 contains 15 residues. This chain's CDR3 is CASSSAGWSAYGYTF. Written as DNA, the CDR3 is TGCGCCAGCAGCTCAGCAGGGTGGAGCGCCTATGGCTACACCTTC.

This chain joins TRBV6-1 and TRBJ2-7; 7 nucleotides line up with TRBD1. V shed 5 bases, J shed 2 bases, and the junction held 9 bases outside the gene matches. Germline CDR1 and CDR2: MNHNS and SASEGT. CDR3 size: 15 residues. CDR3 residues: CASSTFRDSTYEQYF. The CDR3 region has the DNA TGTGCCAGCAGTACGTTTAGGGACAGCACCTACGAGCAGTACTTC.

This clonotype occurred a few times. The chain carries TRBV7-2 and TRBJ2-1; D is ambiguous. Germline loops: CDR1 SGHTA, CDR2 FQGNSA. V was trimmed by 4 bases and J by 8 bases, leaving 9 bases between them. This CDR3 is built from 12 residues. The CDR3: CASSSPVDEQFF. The CDR3, as DNA: TGTGCCAGCAGCTCTCCCGTGGATGAGCAGTTCTTC.

This clonotype has ten or more counts. The rearrangement links TRBV4-2 to TRBJ2-6, with 7 bases aligning to TRBD1. This CDR3 is 19 amino acids long. J lost 0 bases, V lost 5 bases, and 13 bases had no gene match. Germline V gives CDR1 LGHNA, CDR2 YNFKEQ. CDR3 in amino acids: CASSKRQGDILSGANVLTF. As DNA, the CDR3 is TGTGCCAGCAGCAAAAGACAGGGCGACATCCTCTCTGGGGCCAACGTCCTGACTTTC.

The CDR3 reads CASRRQGIRETQYF. The DNA of the CDR3 is TGTGCCAGCAGACGACAGGGGATTCGTGAGACCCAGTACTTC. The chain is built from TRBV27 and TRBJ2-5, with 8 positions matching TRBD1. V gave up 6 bases and J gave up 5 bases; unmatched junction bases: 8. The V gene's germline CDR1 is MNHEY and CDR2 SMNVEV (reference sequence). The CDR3 runs to 14 residues.

In this sample, this clonotype turned up a few times. The chain couples TRBV4-3 to TRBJ2-1; D remains unclear. CDR1 is LGHNA and CDR2 is YSLEER in the germline V gene. CDR3 length: 15 residues. V gave up 4 bases and J gave up 3 bases, with 13 bases separating them. This CDR3 reads CASSPLYSNYNEQFF. As DNA, the CDR3 is TGCGCCAGCAGCCCCTTATATAGTAACTACAATGAGCAGTTCTTC.

This clonotype was recorded a few times. CDR3 nucleotide sequence: TGTGCCAGCAGCGCGCCGGGACTCGTTAGTGAGCAGTTCTTC. Protein product: CASSAPGLVSEQFF. The chain uses TRBV7-2 and TRBJ2-1; possible D gene TRBD2, 6 bases. CDR1 is SGHTA, CDR2 FQGNSA, per germline. This CDR3 spans 14 amino acids. V lost 5 bases to trimming and J lost 9 bases, with 17 bases between them.

A few counts support this clonotype. The chain links TRBV10-3 to TRBJ2-6, with a weak D call TRBD2 (5 bases). This CDR3 is built from 17 residues. Germline V gene sequence: CDR1 ENHRY, CDR2 SYGVKD. Trimming stripped 8 bases from V and 0 bases from J, with 17 bases between. CDR3: CAISPGDVFSGANVLTF. CDR3 nucleotides: TGTGCCATCTCCCCCGGGGATGTCTTCTCTGGGGCCAACGTCCTGACTTTC.